The 6 T cell receptor beta chains presented below share a single source sample, sequenced in a study of blood T cell repertoires in COVID-19. Assay: immunoSEQ multiplex PCR; the TCRdb copy retains only in-frame clones and omits some. This sample yields more than 400,000 clones, of which about nine tenths are seen a single time; 0.6% belongs to the top ten. The sequencing input was PBMCs or T cells enriched from blood (not recorded which). All receptors derive from a young man who had recovered from COVID-19.

Written as DNA, the CDR3 is TGTGCCAGCAGTTACTCCCTGAGCCCGATCTACGAGCAGTACTTC. Protein: CASSYSLSPIYEQYF. The V call is TRBV6-5, the J call TRBJ2-7; D unclear. V dropped 0 bases and J dropped 3 bases, with 12 bases sitting between them. Germline assignment: CDR1 MNHEY and CDR2 SVGAGI. The CDR3 loop spans 15 amino acids.

The chain combines TRBV12-3 or TRBV12-4 with TRBJ1-1; possible D gene TRBD1, 6 bases. V was shortened by 6 bases and J by 13 bases, with 15 bases between the two germline ends. CDR3 size: 11 residues. The CDR3: CASSQDSGCFF. CDR3 DNA sequence: TGTGCCAGCAGCCAGGACAGTGGATGTTTCTTT.

With respect to this clone: Other DNA variants within this sample encode the same CDR3. The rearrangement uses TRBV11-3 and TRBJ2-2, with 7 bases identical to TRBD1. CDR3 length: 13 amino acids. J was trimmed by 6 bases and V by 5 bases; bases with no gene match: 3. Looked up from germline, CDR1 is SGHNT and CDR2 is YENEEA. CDR3 coding DNA: TGTGCCAGCAGCCTTGACAGGGCCGGGGAGCTGTTTTTT. As protein: CASSLDRAGELFF.

This clone was found once. J is TRBJ2-5 and V is TRBV28; TRBD2 might be the D (6 bases). Germline V CDR1 and CDR2: MDHEN, SYDVKM. V was cut by 3 bases and J by 7 bases, with 18 bases left in between. The CDR3 totals 15 residues. CDR3 region: CASSFPAGGGGTQYF. CDR3 coding DNA: TGTGCCAGCAGTTTCCCCGCGGGTGGGGGAGGGACCCAGTACTTC. The whole variable domain, filled in from reference TRBV28 and TRBJ2-5, reads DVKVTQSSRYLVKRTGEKVFLECVQDMDHENMFWYRQDPGLGLRLIYFSYDVKMKEKGDIPEGYSVSREKKERFSLILESASTNQTSMYLCASSFPAGGGGTQYFGPGTRLLVL.

This clone was seen a handful of times. The V and J genes are TRBV27 and TRBJ2-3, with D tentatively TRBD2 (6 bases). The CDR3 has 15 residues. Germline-derived CDR1 and CDR2 are MNHEY and SMNVEV (reference sequence). V was pared by 5 bases and J by 4 bases, with 16 bases between. The CDR3 loop reads CASSARMGLADTQYF. CDR3 nucleotide sequence: TGTGCCAGCAGTGCCCGTATGGGACTCGCAGATACGCAGTATTTT.

This clone was recorded once. V is TRBV7-2 and J is TRBJ1-5, with 8 bases identical to TRBD1. The CDR3 runs to 14 residues. Looked up from germline, CDR1 is SGHTA and CDR2 is FQGNSA. Germline trimming cut 7 bases from V and 1 base from J; bases unmatched to any gene: 3. The CDR3: CASTTGASNQPQHF. CDR3 nucleotide sequence: TGTGCCAGCACGACAGGGGCGAGCAATCAGCCCCAGCATTTT. Full variable domain (rest looked up from reference TRBV7-2 and TRBJ1-5): GAGVSQSPSNKVTEKGKDVELRCDPISGHTALYWYRQSLGQGLEFLIYFQGNSAPDKSGLPSDRFSAERTGGSVSTLTIQRTQQEDSAVYLCASTTGASNQPQHFGDGTRLSIL.